These T cell receptor beta chains were read from a single sample in a study of shared clonotypes between healthy human individuals. Generated by immunoSEQ multiplex PCR, the TCRdb table keeps only in-frame clones and is missing some. Counted here are 600,000 to 750,000 clones, over 55% occurring once; the ten biggest clones make up under 2%. The sequenced sample was memory CD4+ T cells sorted from blood. The receptors were sampled from a woman between 25 and 40 years old in good health. CDR3s include the opening cysteine and the closing phenylalanine or tryptophan. A D gene is named only where the DNA matches it firmly. Part of the rows lack a size; the others show once, few, many or a class for expanded clones.

j_call	d_call	clone_size	v_call	cdr3_aa	cdr3_nt
TRBJ2-7	TRBD2	many	TRBV10-3	CAIAGLAGNRAYEQYF	TGTGCCATCGCGGGACTAGCGGGGAACAGGGCCTACGAGCAGTACTTC
TRBJ1-1	TRBD1	NA	TRBV18	CASSRQGQTNTEAFF	TGTGCCAGCTCACGGCAGGGACAGACGAACACTGAAGCTTTCTTT
TRBJ2-7	TRBD2	NA	TRBV11-2	CASSLVGGGDYEQYF	TGTGCCAGCAGCTTAGTGGGCGGGGGTGACTACGAGCAGTACTTC
TRBJ2-5	NA	NA	TRBV18	CASSQRKGSSFLGETQYF	TGTGCCAGCTCACAACGGAAAGGATCGAGTTTCCTAGGGGAGACCCAGTACTTC
TRBJ2-7	NA	NA	TRBV28	CASSLSGEQYF	TGTGCCAGCAGTTTATCGGGAGAGCAGTACTTC
TRBJ2-7	NA	NA	TRBV21-1	CASSKANYEQYF	TGTGCCAGCAGCAAAGCTAATTACGAGCAGTACTTC
TRBJ1-2	NA	once	TRBV28	CASSRGGNYGYTF	TGTGCCAGCAGTCGAGGGGGGAACTATGGCTACACCTTC
TRBJ1-5	NA	many	TRBV28	CASSLAGARNQPQHF	TGTGCCAGCAGTTTGGCAGGGGCACGCAATCAGCCCCAGCATTTT
TRBJ2-7	NA	few	TRBV18	CASSRMGPYEQYF	TGTGCCAGCTCCCGGATGGGCCCCTACGAGCAGTACTTC
TRBJ1-2	NA	many	TRBV15	CATSRPQLFGYTF	TGTGCCACCAGCAGACCACAACTTTTTGGCTACACCTTC
TRBJ2-7	TRBD2	NA	TRBV27	CASHKSSGRRTYEQYF	TGTGCCAGCCATAAAAGTAGCGGGAGGAGAACCTACGAGCAGTACTTC
TRBJ2-3	NA	NA	TRBV5-6	CASSWAEQVSTDTQYF	TGTGCCAGCAGCTGGGCAGAACAGGTTAGCACAGATACGCAGTATTTT
TRBJ2-7	NA	NA	TRBV28	CASSFSIGIAEYEQYF	TGTGCCAGCAGTTTTTCTATCGGGATAGCGGAATACGAGCAGTACTTC
TRBJ2-7	NA	NA	TRBV11-2	CATSGPSYEQYF	TGTGCCACCTCGGGGCCCTCCTACGAGCAGTACTTC
TRBJ2-5	TRBD1	NA	TRBV7-9	CASSAGGFGETQYF	TGTGCCAGCAGCGCAGGGGGCTTCGGGGAGACCCAGTACTTC
TRBJ2-3	NA	NA	TRBV11-2	CASSSVATTGTDTQYF	TGTGCCAGCAGCTCCGTGGCTACCACTGGAACAGATACGCAGTATTTT
TRBJ2-7	NA	NA	TRBV2	CASARDSSEQYF	TGTGCCAGCGCCCGCGACAGCTCTGAGCAGTACTTC
TRBJ2-1	NA	NA	TRBV7-9	CASSRSGRLAGEQFF	TGTGCCAGCAGCCGTTCTGGGCGGCTAGCTGGTGAGCAGTTCTTC
TRBJ2-1	NA	NA	TRBV9	CASSSMGRSDEQFF	TGTGCCAGCAGCTCCATGGGACGGTCGGATGAGCAGTTCTTC
TRBJ1-5	NA	once	TRBV6-1	CASSGSTSRGQPQHF	TGTGCCAGCAGTGGATCGACCTCCAGGGGTCAGCCCCAGCATTTT
TRBJ1-3	NA	NA	TRBV7-6	CASSPPGFGNTIYF	TGTGCCAGCAGCCCACCGGGTTTCGGAAACACCATATATTTT
TRBJ2-7	TRBD1	NA	TRBV10-3	CAISERGTGVTYEQYF	TGTGCCATCAGTGAAAGGGGGACAGGGGTCACCTACGAGCAGTACTTC
TRBJ2-7	NA	NA	TRBV19	CASSMGDITYEQYF	TGTGCCAGTAGTATGGGGGACATCACCTACGAGCAGTACTTC
TRBJ1-5	NA	NA	TRBV18	CASSREQGNQPQHF	TGTGCCAGCTCGCGGGAGCAGGGCAATCAGCCCCAGCATTTT
TRBJ2-1	TRBD2	NA	TRBV7-9	CASSLVGTSGISDEQFF	TGTGCCAGCAGCTTAGTAGGGACTAGCGGGATTTCCGATGAGCAGTTCTTC
TRBJ1-2	TRBD1	NA	TRBV2	CASSRGTGGNYGYTF	TGTGCCAGCAGCCGAGGCACAGGGGGCAACTATGGCTACACCTTC
TRBJ1-5	TRBD1	few	TRBV19	CASLRGDRGSNQPQHF	TGTGCCAGTCTCCGAGGGGACAGGGGAAGCAATCAGCCCCAGCATTTT
TRBJ1-5	NA	NA	TRBV27	CASSLGPGGNQPQHF	TGTGCCAGCAGTTTAGGGCCGGGAGGCAATCAGCCCCAGCATTTT
TRBJ1-5	NA	few	TRBV6-6	CASSYGRGINQPQHF	TGTGCCAGCAGTTACGGGAGGGGAATTAATCAGCCCCAGCATTTT
TRBJ2-1	TRBD1	NA	TRBV18	CASSPWDSSYNEQFF	TGTGCCAGCTCACCATGGGACAGCTCCTACAATGAGCAGTTCTTC
TRBJ1-1	TRBD1	many	TRBV18	CASSPRDRGTEAFF	TGTGCCAGCTCACCACGGGACAGGGGAACTGAAGCTTTCTTT
TRBJ1-5	TRBD1	few	TRBV2	CASRDGGGSNQPQHF	TGTGCCAGCAGAGATGGAGGGGGCAGCAATCAGCCCCAGCATTTT
TRBJ2-7	NA	NA	TRBV5-1	CASSLEVASYEQYF	TGCGCCAGCAGCTTGGAAGTTGCCTCCTACGAGCAGTACTTC
TRBJ1-4	NA	NA	TRBV29-1	CSVRVGALEKLFF	TGCAGCGTTAGGGTGGGGGCATTGGAAAAACTGTTTTTT
TRBJ2-5	NA	NA	TRBV6-1	CASSLPTGIQETQYF	TGTGCCAGCAGTCTACCGACCGGGATCCAAGAGACCCAGTACTTC
TRBJ2-1	TRBD1	NA	TRBV28	CASSPHQTGRNEQFF	TGTGCCAGCAGTCCCCACCAGACAGGGCGCAATGAGCAGTTCTTC
TRBJ1-6	NA	NA	TRBV5-4	CASSFDTLAKNNSPLHF	TGTGCCAGCAGCTTCGATACTTTGGCCAAAAATAATTCACCCCTCCACTTT
TRBJ2-4	NA	NA	TRBV7-3	CASSESYLTRGNIQYF	TGCGCCAGCAGCGAAAGCTACCTCACGAGGGGAAACATTCAGTACTTC
TRBJ2-2	TRBD1	NA	TRBV19	CASSRKGPWGQGKLGELFF	TGTGCCAGTAGCCGAAAAGGGCCCTGGGGACAGGGGAAACTCGGGGAGCTGTTTTTT
TRBJ2-1	TRBD2	NA	TRBV4-1	CASNPGLAGTHNEQFF	TGCGCCAGCAACCCGGGACTAGCGGGAACCCACAATGAGCAGTTCTTC
TRBJ2-7	NA	NA	TRBV13	CASSLIRGLPGEQYF	TGTGCCAGCAGCTTAATCAGGGGACTTCCGGGGGAGCAGTACTTC
TRBJ2-2	NA	few	TRBV28	CASKRANTGELFF	TGTGCCAGCAAGCGAGCGAACACCGGGGAGCTGTTTTTT
TRBJ1-1	NA	NA	TRBV10-2	CASTLDTSLDTEAFF	TGCGCCAGCACCTTGGATACCAGCTTGGACACTGAAGCTTTCTTT
TRBJ1-4	NA	NA	TRBV28	CASSPEGEKLFF	TGTGCCAGCAGTCCCGAGGGGGAAAAACTGTTTTTT
TRBJ2-7	NA	NA	TRBV6-5	CASSLSGSGLYEQYF	TGTGCCAGCAGTTTATCGGGGTCTGGCCTGTACGAGCAGTACTTC
TRBJ2-1	TRBD2	many	TRBV5-8	CASSESGRSYNEQFF	TGTGCCAGCAGCGAAAGCGGGAGGTCCTACAATGAGCAGTTCTTC
TRBJ2-1	NA	NA	TRBV14	CASSQDKAGPRNEQFF	TGTGCCAGCAGCCAAGATAAGGCGGGGCCTAGGAATGAGCAGTTCTTC
TRBJ1-5	NA	NA	TRBV28	CASSLAGARNQPQHF	TGTGCCAGCAGTTTAGCGGGGGCCCGCAATCAGCCCCAGCATTTT
TRBJ2-7	TRBD1	NA	TRBV5-1	CASSLGQGDNEQYF	TGCGCCAGCAGCTTGGGCCAGGGGGACAACGAGCAGTACTTC
TRBJ2-1	NA	NA	TRBV9	CASSVAVQDEQFF	TGTGCCAGCAGCGTAGCTGTACAGGATGAGCAGTTCTTC
TRBJ2-2	NA	NA	TRBV7-3	CASSPTAPPSRELFF	TGTGCCAGCAGCCCTACTGCTCCACCGAGCCGGGAGCTGTTTTTT
TRBJ2-7	NA	NA	TRBV6-5	CASSSQGRGRYEQYF	TGTGCCAGCAGTTCACAGGGTAGGGGTAGGTACGAGCAGTACTTC
TRBJ2-6	NA	NA	TRBV5-1	CASSLAASGANVLTF	TGCGCCAGCAGCTTGGCGGCCTCTGGGGCCAACGTCCTGACTTTC
TRBJ2-1	TRBD2	NA	TRBV5-1	CASSLPTSGSLEEFF	TGCGCCAGCAGCTTGCCCACTAGCGGGAGTTTGGAGGAGTTCTTC
TRBJ2-3	TRBD2	NA	TRBV27	CASSHRLSGREKTQYF	TGTGCCAGCAGTCACCGACTGAGCGGGAGGGAGAAAACGCAGTATTTT